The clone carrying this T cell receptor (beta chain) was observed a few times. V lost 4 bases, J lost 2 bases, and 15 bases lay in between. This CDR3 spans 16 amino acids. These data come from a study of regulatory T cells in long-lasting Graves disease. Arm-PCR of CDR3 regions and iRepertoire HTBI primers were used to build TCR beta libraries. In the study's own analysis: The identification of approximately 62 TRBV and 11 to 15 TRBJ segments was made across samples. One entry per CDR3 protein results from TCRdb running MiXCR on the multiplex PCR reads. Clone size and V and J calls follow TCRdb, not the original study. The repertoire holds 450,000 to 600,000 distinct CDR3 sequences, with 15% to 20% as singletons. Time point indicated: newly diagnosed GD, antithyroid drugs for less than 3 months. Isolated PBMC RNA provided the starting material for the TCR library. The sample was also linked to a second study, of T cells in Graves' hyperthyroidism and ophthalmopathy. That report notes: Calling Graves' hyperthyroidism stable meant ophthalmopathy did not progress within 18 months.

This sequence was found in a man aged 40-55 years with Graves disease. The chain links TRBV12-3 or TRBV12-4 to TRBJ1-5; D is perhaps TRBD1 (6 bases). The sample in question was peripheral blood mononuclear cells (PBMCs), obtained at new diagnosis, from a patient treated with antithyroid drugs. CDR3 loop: CASSSRGLWGNQPQHF. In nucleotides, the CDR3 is TGTGCCAGCAGTTCAAGGGGGTTGTGGGGCAATCAGCCCCAGCATTTT.